This T cell receptor (beta chain) was sequenced for a study of T cell repertoires in cytomegalovirus infection. The study's findings and limits: Public TCR beta family frequency separated CMV-and-HLA carriers, including in an independent cohort.

This clonotype has only a few counts. Its antigen remains unknown. TCRdb called the reads again in MiXCR, with one record for every CDR3 protein. The sample contains some 130,000 distinct CDR3 sequences, 32% of which appear only once. This TCR derives from a human donor in good health (CMV status not recorded). Some clones in this sample may be carry-over from other donors' samples. The specimen was CD8+ T cells from cultured PBMCs, collected from culture after CMV antigen stimulation.

CDR3: CASSRRLMETQYF. CDR3 DNA sequence: TGTGCCAGCAGCCGGAGGCTGATGGAGACCCAGTACTTC. V and J are TRBV7-6 and TRBJ2-5; D is possibly TRBD2 (5 bases). The CDR3 runs to 13 residues. Germline V CDR1 and CDR2: SGHVS, FNYEAQ. The V gene lost 5 bases and the J gene lost 5 bases, with 12 bases spanning the gap.